What follows is one T cell receptor (beta chain) and its context. This entry belongs to a study of blood T cell repertoires in COVID-19. Study background: The United States, Italy and Spain supplied acute and convalescent COVID-19 samples. T cells, B-cell-depleted T cells, or PBMCs provided the cDNA or gDNA that served as material.

In the original processing: For nucleated cells, counts were estimated from reference gene primer amplification. TCRdb keeps only in-frame clones here, not all; method: immunoSEQ multiplex PCR. V and J calls and clone size follow that table, whereas D and trimming were derived from the DNA. The sample consists of about 98,000 clones, 87% of them appearing once. Trimming cost V 1 base and J 7 bases, with 13 bases left between them. Germline CDR1 reads MNHNS; CDR2 reads SASEGT. The CDR3 extends over 15 amino acids. Material for sequencing was peripheral blood. The rearrangement uses TRBV6-1 and TRBJ1-4; no reliable D call. The clonotype originates from a man in his 70s with acute or convalescent COVID-19. The CDR3 protein is CASSEGAGGGEKLFF. The DNA for the CDR3 is TGTGCCAGCAGTGAAGGGGCAGGTGGTGGTGAAAAACTGTTTTTT.